This paragraph covers one T cell receptor beta chain sequence. The entry originates in a study of shared clonotypes between healthy human individuals. Profiling relied on immunoSEQ multiplex PCR, and the TCRdb table lists in-frame clones only, not all of them. Counted here are 660,000 or so clones, 96% occurring once; the ten biggest clones make up roughly 0.12%. Only CD45RO-negative cells positively selected for CCR7 counted as naive CD8 cells, so terminally differentiated effector memory CD45RA+ cells were excluded. The clonotype comes from a woman in her twenties or thirties in good health. Specimen: naive CD8+ T cells sorted from blood.

The CDR3 nucleotides read TGTGCCAGCAGTGACCTCTTTAGCAATCAGCCCCAGCATTTT. It yields the protein CASSDLFSNQPQHF. The chain couples TRBV6-5 to TRBJ1-5; the D is unclear. V shed 5 bases and J shed 0 bases, with 8 bases lying between them. The CDR3 is 14 residues long. The V gene's germline CDR1 is MNHEY and CDR2 SVGAGI.